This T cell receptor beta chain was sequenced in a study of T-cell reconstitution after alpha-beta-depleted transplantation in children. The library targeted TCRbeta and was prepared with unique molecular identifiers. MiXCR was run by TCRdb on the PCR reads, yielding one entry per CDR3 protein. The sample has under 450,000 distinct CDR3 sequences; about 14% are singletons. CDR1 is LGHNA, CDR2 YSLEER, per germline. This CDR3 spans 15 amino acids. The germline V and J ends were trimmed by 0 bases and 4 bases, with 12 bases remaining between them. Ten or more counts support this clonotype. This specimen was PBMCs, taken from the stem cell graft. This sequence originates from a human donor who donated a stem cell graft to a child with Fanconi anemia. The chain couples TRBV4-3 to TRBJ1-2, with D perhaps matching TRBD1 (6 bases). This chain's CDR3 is CASSQDSGGRYGYTF. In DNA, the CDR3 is TGCGCCAGCAGCCAAGATTCCGGGGGGCGCTATGGCTACACCTTC.